The sequence of this TCR beta chain was determined in a study of OX40 agonist ivuxolimab in advanced cancers. With 4 bases clipped from V and 3 bases from J, the junction kept 12 bases outside the gene matches. The germline CDR1 and CDR2 sequences are SNHLY and FYNNEI. This CDR3 contains 17 residues. The assay was immunoSEQ multiplex PCR, and TCRdb's table has in-frame clones only and misses some. The sample comprises about 73,000 clones, 90% of which are singletons, and around 0.51% rests with the top ten. The receptor was isolated from an adult with an advanced solid tumor such as melanoma, head and neck, liver or kidney cancer. The rearrangement links TRBV2 to TRBJ2-3; TRBD2 agrees at 8 bases. Sequenced here: CD4+ or CD8+ T cells sorted from blood, sampled in a trial of the OX40 agonist ivuxolimab. The CDR3 loop is CASSGLSGTRRTDTQYF. The CDR3 coding sequence is TGTGCCAGCAGTGGGCTCTCCGGGACTAGGCGGACAGATACGCAGTATTTT. Complete variable domain (other parts from reference TRBV2 and TRBJ2-3): EPEVTQTPSHQVTQMGQEVILRCVPISNHLYFYWYRQILGQKVEFLVSFYNNEISEKSEIFDDQFSVERPDGSNFTLKIRSTKLEDSAMYFCASSGLSGTRRTDTQYFGPGTRLTVL.